A selection of T cell receptor beta chains follows, all from one sample in a study of beta chain features in type 1 diabetes. The method was immunoSEQ multiplex PCR; TCRdb's version includes in-frame clones alone and lacks a portion of them. The sample shows some 150,000 clones, 40% to 55% of them seen only once. Source material: Tregs from blood. These receptors came from a man younger than 35 in good health. Each CDR3 is given with its conserved first and last residue. A D gene is named only where the DNA matches it firmly. Part of the rows lack a size; the others show once, few, many or a class for expanded clones.

j_gene | v_gene | abundance | len | d_gene | CDR3nt | CDR3aa
TRBJ2-1 | TRBV28 | few | 16 | . | TGTGCCAGCAGTCCCTCAAAAGGGGGAGTGGGTAATGAGCAGTTCTTC | CASSPSKGGVGNEQFF
TRBJ1-6 | TRBV30 | . | 12 | . | TGTGCCTGGAGTCAGGGTAATTCACCCCTCCACTTT | CAWSQGNSPLHF
TRBJ2-3 | TRBV5-4 | . | 15 | TRBD2 | TGTGCCAGCAGCTGGACTAGCGTAGGTACAGATACGCAGTATTTT | CASSWTSVGTDTQYF
TRBJ2-7 | TRBV19 | few | 13 | . | TGTGCCAGTAGTATAAAACACTCCTACGAGCAGTACTTC | CASSIKHSYEQYF
TRBJ2-1 | TRBV10-3 | . | 13 | . | TGTGCCATCAGTGGGGCCTACAGGAATGAGCAGTTCTTC | CAISGAYRNEQFF
TRBJ1-1 | TRBV29-1 | few | 12 | . | TGCAGCGTTGGTGACTTGAACACTGAAGCTTTCTTT | CSVGDLNTEAFF
TRBJ1-5 | TRBV27 | . | 14 | . | TGTGCCAGCAGATTCCTTGGACAGAATCAGCCCCAGCATTTT | CASRFLGQNQPQHF
TRBJ2-1 | TRBV25-1 | few | 16 | TRBD1 | TGTGCCAGCAGTGACCCGGGACAGGGGTCCTACAATGAGCAGTTCTTC | CASSDPGQGSYNEQFF
TRBJ2-1 | TRBV7-9 | . | 18 | TRBD1 | TGTGCCAGCAGCGGGACAGGCTTTCGACAGCTATCCTACAATGAGCAGTTCTTC | CASSGTGFRQLSYNEQFF
TRBJ2-7 | TRBV11-2 | . | 16 | TRBD2 | TGTGCCAGCAGCCAACCACCGGGACTAATACGTATGGAGCAGTACTTC | CASSQPPGLIRMEQYF
TRBJ1-5 | TRBV28 | . | 15 | . | TGTGCCAGCAGTTTAGCGGGGGCTAGCAATCAGCCCCAGCATTTT | CASSLAGASNQPQHF
TRBJ2-5 | TRBV5-1 | . | 15 | TRBD1 | TGCGCCAGCAGCTTGATGGGGACAGGGAAAGAGACCCAGTACTTC | CASSLMGTGKETQYF
TRBJ2-7 | TRBV7-2 | . | 13 | . | TGTGCCAGCAGCTTTACATCATCCTACGAGCAGTACTTC | CASSFTSSYEQYF
TRBJ2-7 | TRBV7-2 | . | 14 | TRBD2 | TGTGCCAGCAGCTTCACAGGGACTAGCTACGAGCAGTACTTC | CASSFTGTSYEQYF
TRBJ2-7 | TRBV19 | . | 14 | . | TGTGCCAGTAGTATGGTGGACAGCTCCTACGAGCAGTACTTC | CASSMVDSSYEQYF
TRBJ2-7 | TRBV27 | . | 14 | TRBD1 | TGTGCCAGCAGCTGGACAGGGGGAACCTACGAGCAGTACTTC | CASSWTGGTYEQYF
TRBJ2-2 | TRBV9 | . | 15 | TRBD1 | TGTGCCAGCAGCGAACAGGGGGCGAACACCGGGGAGCTGTTTTTT | CASSEQGANTGELFF
TRBJ2-1 | TRBV7-9 | . | 16 | TRBD2 | TGTGCCAGCAGCTTTCCGGGACTAGCGGGCTACAATGAGCAGTTCTTC | CASSFPGLAGYNEQFF
TRBJ1-1 | TRBV7-2 | . | 15 | TRBD1 | TGTGCCAGCAGCGTACGACAGGGAACGAACACTGAAGCTTTCTTT | CASSVRQGTNTEAFF
TRBJ2-1 | TRBV7-3 | few | 15 | TRBD1 | TGTGCCAGCAGCTTAATGGGGACAGGGGGTGGTGAGCAGTTCTTC | CASSLMGTGGGEQFF
TRBJ2-2 | TRBV9 | . | 14 | . | TGTGCCAGCAGCTTTCGGGTAAATACCGGGGAGCTGTTTTTT | CASSFRVNTGELFF
TRBJ2-7 | TRBV5-1 | once | 15 | . | TGCGCCAGCAGCTTTCGTAGGGGGGGAGCCTACGAGCAGTACTTC | CASSFRRGGAYEQYF
TRBJ2-5 | TRBV7-2 | few | 14 | TRBD1 | TGTGCCAGCAGCATCGACAGGGTTGTTGAGACCCAGTACTTC | CASSIDRVVETQYF
TRBJ2-6 | TRBV19 | once | 15 | . | TGTGCCAGTAGCCCAGTGGTCTCTGGGGCCAACGTCCTGACTTTC | CASSPVVSGANVLTF
TRBJ2-7 | TRBV7-2 | few | 15 | . | TGTGCCAGCAGCCCGGATAGGGGAAGGCCTTTTGAGCAGTACTTC | CASSPDRGRPFEQYF
TRBJ2-1 | TRBV30 | . | 16 | TRBD2 | TGTGCCTGGAACCCACTCGGACTAGCGGGTACCTATGAGCAGTTCTTC | CAWNPLGLAGTYEQFF
TRBJ1-1 | TRBV7-2 | few | 12 | TRBD1 | TGTGCCAGCAGCGTACAGGGGACTGAAGCTTTCTTT | CASSVQGTEAFF
TRBJ2-2 | TRBV6-1 | . | 15 | TRBD1 | TGTGCCAGCAAGGGCAGGGGGCTTACCACCGGGGAGCTGTTTTTT | CASKGRGLTTGELFF
TRBJ1-2 | TRBV4-1 | few | 17 | . | TGCGCCAGCAGCCAAGATATACTTCTGATTTTATCGGGGGGCTACACCTTC | CASSQDILLILSGGYTF
TRBJ1-2 | TRBV18 | few | 13 | . | TGTGCCAGCTCACCGCAGGGGAACTATGGCTACACCTTC | CASSPQGNYGYTF
TRBJ2-3 | TRBV7-2 | . | 16 | TRBD2 | TGTGCCAGCAGCTTAGTCGTAGCGGGAGTAAGAAATACGCAGTATTTT | CASSLVVAGVRNTQYF
TRBJ2-5 | TRBV9 | . | 14 | TRBD2 | TGTGCCAGCAGCGGGACTAGCGGGAGCGAGACCCAGTACTTC | CASSGTSGSETQYF
TRBJ1-1 | TRBV6-5 | . | 15 | . | TGTGCCAGCAGTTACTTTCGTGCGGGGAACACTGAAGCTTTCTTT | CASSYFRAGNTEAFF
TRBJ2-3 | TRBV9 | . | 14 | TRBD2 | TGTGCCAGCAGCGTATCGACTAGCGGAAATACGCAGTATTTT | CASSVSTSGNTQYF
TRBJ2-3 | TRBV2 | . | 16 | TRBD2 | TGTGCCAGCAGTTCTCCAGCGGGAAAAGGGTCAGATACGCAGTATTTT | CASSSPAGKGSDTQYF
TRBJ2-2 | TRBV5-6 | . | 15 | . | TGTGCCAGCAGCTTTAGAACACGCGAGGCCGGGGAGCTGTTTTTT | CASSFRTREAGELFF
TRBJ2-7 | TRBV5-6 | few | 14 | . | TGTGCCAGCAGCCGAATGGGCTTTTCGTACGAGCAGTACTTC | CASSRMGFSYEQYF
TRBJ1-1 | TRBV7-9 | few | 15 | . | TGTGCCAGCAGCTTCAGTGCAGGGTGGAACACTGAAGCTTTCTTT | CASSFSAGWNTEAFF
TRBJ2-5 | TRBV18 | . | 12 | . | TGTGCCAGCTCATCGGTCCAAGAGACCCAGTACTTC | CASSSVQETQYF
TRBJ2-3 | TRBV30 | few | 15 | TRBD1 | TGTGCCTGGAGCTTCCACAGGGGGTGGACAGATACGCAGTATTTT | CAWSFHRGWTDTQYF
TRBJ2-7 | TRBV7-2 | few | 14 | . | TGTGCCAGCAGCTTAGAGGCAGGGTCCTACGAGCAGTACTTC | CASSLEAGSYEQYF
TRBJ1-2 | TRBV2 | . | 11 | . | TGTGCCAGCATAAACAGCTATGGCTACACCTTC | CASINSYGYTF
TRBJ2-1 | TRBV15 | few | 16 | . | TGTGCCACCAGCAGAGATCTGGGGCCCAAACGCGGTGAGCAGTTCTTC | CATSRDLGPKRGEQFF
TRBJ2-6 | TRBV28 | . | 17 | . | TGTGCCAGCAGGGGAGGCCTGACGCGATCTGGGGCCAACGTCCTGACTTTC | CASRGGLTRSGANVLTF
TRBJ2-7 | TRBV27 | . | 14 | . | TGTGCCAGCAGGAGGACAGAATTGACCTACGAGCAGTACTTC | CASRRTELTYEQYF
TRBJ2-1 | TRBV5-1 | . | 13 | TRBD2 | TGCGCCAGTCTAGCGGGCCTGGGGGGGGAGCAGTTCTTC | CASLAGLGGEQFF
TRBJ2-5 | TRBV7-3 | . | 13 | . | TGTGCCAGCAGCGCTACAGGAGCCGGGACCCAGTACTTC | CASSATGAGTQYF
TRBJ2-3 | TRBV11-2 | . | 15 | TRBD2 | TGTGCCAGCAGTCCTAGCGGGTTTCGCACAGATACGCAGTATTTT | CASSPSGFRTDTQYF
TRBJ2-3 | TRBV10-3 | . | 12 | . | TGTGCAGGCGCGCAGGGCTCAGATACGCAGTATTTT | CAGAQGSDTQYF
TRBJ2-3 | TRBV6-1 | . | 13 | TRBD1 | TGTGCCAGCAGATTGACAGGGCCTCCTGCGCAGTATTTT | CASRLTGPPAQYF
TRBJ1-4 | TRBV7-9 | . | 15 | . | TGTGCCAGCAGCCCTCAGGGCGCAACTAATGAAAAACTGTTTTTT | CASSPQGATNEKLFF
TRBJ2-3 | TRBV5-1 | few | 14 | . | TGCGCCAGCAGCTTGGGACTAGAAGGAGGGACGCAGTATTTT | CASSLGLEGGTQYF
TRBJ2-3 | TRBV9 | few | 20 | TRBD2 | TGTGCCAGCAGCTCTACGGCTAGCGGGGCAAAATTCCTTAGCACAGATACGCAGTATTTT | CASSSTASGAKFLSTDTQYF
TRBJ1-6 | TRBV5-6 | . | 15 | . | TGTGCCAGCAGCTTGGCCGGGGTTTCGGATTCACCCCTCCACTTT | CASSLAGVSDSPLHF